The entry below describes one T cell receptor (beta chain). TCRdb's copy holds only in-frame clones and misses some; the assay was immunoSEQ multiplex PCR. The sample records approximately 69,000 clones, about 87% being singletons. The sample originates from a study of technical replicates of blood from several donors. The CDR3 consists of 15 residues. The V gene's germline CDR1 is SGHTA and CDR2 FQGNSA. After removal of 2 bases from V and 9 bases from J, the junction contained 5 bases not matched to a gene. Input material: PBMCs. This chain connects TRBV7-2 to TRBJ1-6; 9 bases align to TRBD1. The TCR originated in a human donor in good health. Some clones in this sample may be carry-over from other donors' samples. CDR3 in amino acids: CASSLRTGVGSPLHF. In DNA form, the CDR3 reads TGTGCCAGCAGCTTAAGGACAGGGGTGGGTTCACCCCTCCACTTT.